The 16 T cell receptor beta chains reported below all come from one sample, sequenced in a study of beta chain features in type 1 diabetes. Of the isolated RNA, all was reverse transcribed, and so the sequenced material was expressed TCRB transcripts. Sequenced by immunoSEQ multiplex PCR; TCRdb stores in-frame clones only, minus some. The sample holds 300,000 to 450,000 clones, 15% to 20% seen once. Material for sequencing was naive CD4+ T cells from blood. The source of these receptors is a woman in her late teens or twenties in good health.

This sequence joins TRBV7-2 and TRBJ2-7; D not resolved. Germline CDR1 SGHTA, CDR2 FQGNSA. This CDR3 comprises 11 residues. The V gene lost 5 bases and the J gene lost 5 bases, with 7 bases spanning the gap. This CDR3 is CASSRQNEQYF. The CDR3 nucleotides read TGTGCCAGCAGCCGACAAAACGAGCAGTACTTC.

This clone has more than one count but fewer than ten. V gene TRBV7-9 combines with J gene TRBJ1-1; no firm D call. The V gene's germline CDR1 is SEHNR and CDR2 FQNEAQ (reference sequence). The CDR3 has 14 amino acids. V was clipped by 5 bases and J by 0 bases, with 10 bases between them. CDR3 in amino acids: CASSLRQVNTEAFF. CDR3 nucleotides: TGTGCCAGCAGCCTCCGACAAGTGAACACTGAAGCTTTCTTT.

The sample holds a few counts of this clone. The chain has TRBV18 and TRBJ2-5, with 9 nucleotides matching TRBD1. The CDR3 extends over 18 amino acids. Germline CDR1 is KGHSH and CDR2 is LQKENI. V lost 5 bases, J lost 3 bases, and 16 bases stayed unmatched. CDR3 nucleotide sequence: TGTGCCAGCTCAGATCCATTATCGGACAGGGGTACTGAAGAGACCCAGTACTTC. It codes for CASSDPLSDRGTEETQYF.

The chain uses TRBV11-3 and TRBJ1-4; D is unclear. The CDR3 consists of 14 residues. Trimming cost V 5 bases and J 7 bases, with 14 bases left between them. Germline loops: CDR1 SGHNT, CDR2 YENEEA. The CDR3 region is CASSLLRSGEKLFF. CDR3 bases: TGTGCCAGCAGCCTTCTGCGCTCCGGTGAAAAACTGTTTTTT.

This clone was observed a handful of times. The V gene is TRBV19, the J gene TRBJ1-5, with TRBD1 matching over 8 bases. The ends lost 7 bases at V and 7 bases at J; junction bases unmatched: 6. This CDR3 region has 13 residues. Germline CDR1 is LNHDA and CDR2 is SQIVND (reference sequence). The chain's CDR3 is CASKDRDGQPQHF. Written as DNA, the CDR3 is TGTGCCAGTAAGGACAGGGACGGCCAGCCCCAGCATTTT.

The chain carries TRBV30 and TRBJ2-6; the match to TRBD1 covers 7 bases. Germline trimming cut 1 base from V and 0 bases from J; bases unmatched to any gene: 6. This CDR3 spans 17 amino acids. Germline values: CDR1 GTSNPN, CDR2 SVGIG (reference sequence). In nucleotides, the CDR3 is TGTGCCTGGAGTGGATCGGGACAGAGCTCTGGGGCCAACGTCCTGACTTTC. Its protein is CAWSGSGQSSGANVLTF.

In its sample, this clone was seen a few times. The CDR3 spells CASSSGTESMSYTF. For the CDR3, the DNA is TGTGCCAGCAGCTCAGGAACAGAGTCGATGAGCTACACCTTC. The chain has TRBV11-1 and TRBJ1-2; D remains unclear. The V end lost 4 bases, the J end lost 9 bases, and 18 bases lay between the germline ends. Germline-derived CDR1 and CDR2 are SGHAT and FQDESV (reference sequence). This CDR3 is built from 14 residues.

This clone was found a few times. The chain combines TRBV19 with TRBJ2-7, with a tentative D call TRBD1 (6 bases). The CDR3 sequence is 13 residues long. Trimming took 3 bases from V and 2 from J, leaving 8 bases between them. Germline V CDR1 and CDR2: LNHDA, SQIVND (reference sequence). This CDR3 reads CASSIGQPYEQYF. The DNA for the CDR3 is TGTGCCAGTAGTATTGGACAGCCCTACGAGCAGTACTTC.

The gene calls are TRBV14 and TRBJ1-2; maybe TRBD1 (5 bases). CDR3 size: 14 residues. Germline lookup yields CDR1 SGHDN and CDR2 FVKESK. Trimming took off 2 bases at V and 4 bases at J, with 11 bases between the two ends. The CDR3, as DNA: TGTGCCAGCAGCCAACGGAGGGGCTTCTATGGCTACACCTTC. Amino acid sequence: CASSQRRGFYGYTF.

This clone was counted only a few times. The chain has TRBV27 and TRBJ2-7; D is perhaps TRBD2 (5 bases). The CDR3 is 12 amino acids. Per the germline V gene, CDR1 is MNHEY and CDR2 is SMNVEV (reference sequence). Deletions cut 3 bases from V and 7 bases from J, with 10 bases between. CDR3 coding DNA: TGTGCCAGCAGTTTCCCGAGAGGGGAGCAGTACTTC. Translated: CASSFPRGEQYF.

This clone was observed a few times. This chain links TRBV7-9 with TRBJ2-1, with 9 bases matching TRBD2. The CDR3 consists of 16 residues. Trimming removed 4 bases from V and 0 bases from J; junction bases left unmatched: 4. Germline V gene data show CDR1 as SEHNR and CDR2 as FQNEAQ (reference sequence). CDR3 sequence reads: CASSSISGSSYNEQFF. CDR3 DNA: TGTGCCAGCAGCTCCATTAGCGGGAGCTCCTACAATGAGCAGTTCTTC. The whole variable domain, remainder taken from reference TRBV7-9 and TRBJ2-1, is DTGVSQNPRHKITKRGQNVTFRCDPISEHNRLYWYRQTLGQGPEFLTYFQNEAQLEKSRLLSDRFSAERPKGSFSTLEIQRTEQGDSAMYLCASSSISGSSYNEQFFGPGTRLTVL.

This clone was picked up a small number of times. The chain recombines TRBV7-2 with TRBJ2-6; maybe TRBD2 (6 bases). The CDR3 totals 18 residues. CDR1 and CDR2 (germline): SGHTA, FQGNSA. Between the trimmed V and J ends, which lost 4 bases and 0 bases, there was a span of 16 bases. DNA for the CDR3: TGTGCCAGCAGCTGGGCCGGGACTCGACTCTCTGGGGCCAACGTCCTGACTTTC. As protein: CASSWAGTRLSGANVLTF.

The V call is TRBV4-1, the J call TRBJ1-1; no reliable D call. The ends were cut back, 1 base at V and 0 bases at J, with 9 bases in the middle. Germline V gives CDR1 MGHRA, CDR2 YSYEKL. The CDR3 runs to 15 residues. The CDR3 sequence: CASSQGRDMNTEAFF. The CDR3 DNA reads as TGCGCCAGCAGCCAAGGGAGGGATATGAACACTGAAGCTTTCTTT.

This clone was seen many times. The rearrangement uses TRBV23-1 and TRBJ1-1; D may be TRBD1 (6 bases). TRBV23-1 is reported as an ORF; its role is uncertain. This CDR3 comprises 15 residues. Trimming took off 0 bases at V and 3 bases at J, with 11 bases between the two ends. CDR3 protein: CASSQSRGFDTEAFF. DNA for the CDR3: TGCGCCAGCAGTCAATCGAGGGGGTTCGACACTGAAGCTTTCTTT.

This clone was seen a few times. This chain uses TRBV18 with TRBJ2-5, with TRBD2 matching 11 bases. Germline V lookup: CDR1 KGHSH, CDR2 LQKENI. The CDR3 is made up of 15 amino acids. V shed 6 bases and J 2 bases; nucleotides not matched to a gene: 5. The DNA for the CDR3 is TGTGCCAGCTCTTCCCGGACTAGCGGGCAAGAGACCCAGTACTTC. Residues: CASSSRTSGQETQYF. The variable domain in full, with the rest retrieved from reference TRBV18 and TRBJ2-5, is NAGVMQNPRHLVRRRGQEARLRCSPMKGHSHVYWYRQLPEEGLKFMVYLQKENIIDESGMPKERFSAEFPKEGPSILRIQQVVRGDSAAYFCASSSRTSGQETQYFGPGTRLLVL.

CDR3 residues: CASSVGGGGVAKNIQYF. The CDR3 DNA sequence: TGTGCCAGCAGCGTAGGGGGTGGAGGCGTAGCCAAAAACATTCAGTACTTC. The chain has TRBV9 and TRBJ2-4, with D maybe TRBD2 (5 bases). V lost 0 bases and J 0 bases, leaving 13 bases between the germline ends. The CDR3 sequence is 17 residues long. Germline CDR1 is SGDLS and CDR2 is YYNGEE.